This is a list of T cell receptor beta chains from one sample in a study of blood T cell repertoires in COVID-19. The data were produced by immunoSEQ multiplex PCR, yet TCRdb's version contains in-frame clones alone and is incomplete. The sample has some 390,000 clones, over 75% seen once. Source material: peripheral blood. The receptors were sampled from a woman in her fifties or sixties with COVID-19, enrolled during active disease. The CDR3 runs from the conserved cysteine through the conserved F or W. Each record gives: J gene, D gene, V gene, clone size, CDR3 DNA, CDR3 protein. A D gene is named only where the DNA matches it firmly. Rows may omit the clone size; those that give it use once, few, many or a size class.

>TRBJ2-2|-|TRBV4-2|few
TGTGCCAGCAGTCCTAGACAGATGAACACCGGGGAGCTGTTTTTT
CASSPRQMNTGELFF
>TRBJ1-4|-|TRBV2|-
TGTGCCAGCAGTGAAAGAGGTGAAAAACTGTTTTTT
CASSERGEKLFF
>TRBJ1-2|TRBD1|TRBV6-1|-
TGTGCCAGCAGTGAAGCGATGCCAGGGGGCATTGGGGGCTACACCTTC
CASSEAMPGGIGGYTF
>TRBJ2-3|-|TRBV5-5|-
TGTGCCAGCAGCTGGACAGGGAGGGTGACAGATACGCAGTATTTT
CASSWTGRVTDTQYF
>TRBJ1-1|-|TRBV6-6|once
TGTGCCAGCAGTTACTCACGGGTGAACACTGAAGCTTTCTTT
CASSYSRVNTEAFF
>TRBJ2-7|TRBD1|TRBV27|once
TGTGCCAGCAGTTTACACAGGGGGCCCTACGAGCAGTACTTC
CASSLHRGPYEQYF
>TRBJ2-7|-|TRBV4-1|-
TGCGCCAGCAGCCAAGAAGGGAGCAGGTTGGGCAGGGAGCAGTACTTC
CASSQEGSRLGREQYF
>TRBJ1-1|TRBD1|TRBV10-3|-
TGTGCCATCAGTGGACAGGGAAGAACTGAAGCTTTCTTT
CAISGQGRTEAFF
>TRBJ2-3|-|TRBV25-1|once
TGTGCCAGCAGTGAGGTTCGCGGGTTTTATACGCAGTATTTT
CASSEVRGFYTQYF
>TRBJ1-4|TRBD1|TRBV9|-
TGTGCCAGCAGCGTGGATAGGGGGCGAGCTAATGAAAAACTGTTTTTT
CASSVDRGRANEKLFF
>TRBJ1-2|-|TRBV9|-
TGTGCCAGCAGCCCTCGGGGAGCCGCAAACTATGGCTACACCTTC
CASSPRGAANYGYTF
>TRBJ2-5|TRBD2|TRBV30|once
TGTGCCTGGGGCCGGGCCCCGGGAGGGGAGACCCAGTACTTC
CAWGRAPGGETQYF
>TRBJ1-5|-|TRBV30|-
TGTGCCTGGAGTGTAGCAGGGGACGGTCAGCCCCAGCATTTT
CAWSVAGDGQPQHF
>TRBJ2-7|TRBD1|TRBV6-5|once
TGTGCCAGCAGCGAGACAGGGCTAAGGGCCTACGAGCAGTACTTC
CASSETGLRAYEQYF
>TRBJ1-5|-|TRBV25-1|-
TGTGCCAGCAGTACAGTCGGTAGCAATCAGCCCCAGCATTTT
CASSTVGSNQPQHF
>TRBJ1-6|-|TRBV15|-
TGTGCCACCAGCAACTGGGCGGGGGCACCCCTCCACTTT
CATSNWAGAPLHF
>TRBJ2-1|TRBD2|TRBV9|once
TGTGCCAGCAGCGCCGCCGGGACTAGCGGGGGGATCTCCTACAATGAGCAGTTCTTC
CASSAAGTSGGISYNEQFF
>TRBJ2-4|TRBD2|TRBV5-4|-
TGTGCCAGCAGCCCGGGGGGTAGGATCGACATTCAGTACTTC
CASSPGGRIDIQYF
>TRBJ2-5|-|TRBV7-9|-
TGTGCCAGCAGCTTAACGGGAACCCAGATGGAGACCCAGTACTTC
CASSLTGTQMETQYF
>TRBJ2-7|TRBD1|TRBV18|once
TGTGCCAGCTCTAGGACAGGGGGCTACGAGCAGTACTTC
CASSRTGGYEQYF
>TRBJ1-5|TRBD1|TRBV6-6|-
TGTGCCAGCAGTCATAGGGGGCCGGCCAATCAGCCCCAGCATTTT
CASSHRGPANQPQHF
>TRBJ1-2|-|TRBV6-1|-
TGTGCCAGCAGTGAATTTCGCGTCCTATATGGCTACACCTTC
CASSEFRVLYGYTF